This passage covers 17 T cell receptor beta chains from one sample sequenced in a study of control samples from healthy donors and cancer patients. Only in-frame clones appear in the TCRdb table, and some are missing; sequencing was by immunoSEQ multiplex PCR. The repertoire has some 170,000 clones, 95% to 96% of them found once; the top ten carry under 1.2%. What was sequenced was blood. These receptors all come from a young woman in good health.

The chain has TRBV5-1 and TRBJ2-5; possibly TRBD2 for D (6 bases). The CDR3 has 16 amino acids. V lost 0 bases and J lost 1, with 13 bases in between. The V gene's germline CDR1 is SGHRS and CDR2 YFSETQ. The CDR3 spells CASSLGSGGAQETQYF. As DNA, the CDR3 is TGCGCCAGCAGCTTGGGTAGCGGTGGGGCCCAAGAGACCCAGTACTTC.

The V gene is TRBV5-4, the J gene TRBJ1-1; the match to TRBD1 covers 11 bases. Germline V lookup: CDR1 SGHNT, CDR2 YYREEE (reference sequence). J gave up 2 bases and V 4 bases, and 10 bases lay outside the gene matches. The CDR3 is 17 residues long. The CDR3 loop is CASSPHPGTGGNTEAFF. CDR3 DNA sequence: TGTGCCAGCAGCCCTCACCCCGGGACAGGGGGAAACACTGAAGCTTTCTTT.

This sequence joins TRBV9 and TRBJ1-1; D may be TRBD1 (5 bases). The CDR3 extends over 13 amino acids. Trimming pared 4 bases from V and 1 base from J, leaving 8 bases between. The germline V gene has CDR1 SGDLS and CDR2 YYNGEE. The CDR3 nucleotides are TGTGCCAGCAGCCCAGGGACGAACACTGAAGCTTTCTTT. Protein sequence: CASSPGTNTEAFF.

The chain combines TRBV9 with TRBJ2-3; D perhaps matches TRBD1 (6 bases). The V end was cut by 0 bases, the J end by 5 bases, with 7 bases between. CDR3 size: 13 residues. Germline V lookup: CDR1 SGDLS, CDR2 YYNGEE. Here the CDR3 reads CASSVGTEDTQYF. CDR3 in DNA: TGTGCCAGCAGCGTAGGGACAGAAGATACGCAGTATTTT.

V and J are TRBV4-1 and TRBJ2-5; maybe TRBD1 (5 bases). The germline gives CDR1 MGHRA, CDR2 YSYEKL. V was clipped by 1 base and J by 7 bases, with 22 bases between them. The CDR3 has 17 residues. The CDR3 DNA follows: TGCGCCAGCAGCCAAGCCGTGCGGTGGGAATTTCAGGGGACCCAGTACTTC. This sequence encodes CASSQAVRWEFQGTQYF.

The chain uses TRBV12-2 and TRBJ2-1; TRBD1 reflects the table's D call only, with no check against the DNA. TRBV12-2 has pseudogene status. The CDR3 length is 14 residues. CDR3 amino acids: CASRLGTGGNEQFF. In DNA form, the CDR3 reads TGTGCAAGTCGCCTCGGGACAGGGGGCAATGAGCAGTTCTTC.

J is TRBJ2-2 and V is TRBV6-5, with D tentatively TRBD1 or TRBD2 (5 bases each). This CDR3 has 15 residues. The germline V gene encodes CDR1 MNHEY and CDR2 SVGAGI. Trimming took 5 bases from V and 1 from J, leaving 11 bases between them. Here the CDR3 reads CASSRWDGNTGELFF. CDR3 nucleotide sequence: TGTGCCAGCAGTAGGTGGGACGGGAACACCGGGGAGCTGTTTTTT.

The V gene is TRBV5-1, the J gene TRBJ1-1; tentatively, D is TRBD1 (6 bases). The V end lost 0 bases, the J end lost 1 base, and 16 bases lay between the germline ends. CDR1 is SGHRS and CDR2 is YFSETQ in the germline V gene. The CDR3 sequence is 17 residues long. The CDR3 DNA reads TGCGCCAGCAGCTTGGGCAAGACAGGCGCCTCGAACACTGAAGCTTTCTTT. Protein: CASSLGKTGASNTEAFF.

The V gene is TRBV15, the J gene TRBJ1-1; D remains unclear. The CDR3 is 14 residues long. Trimming stripped 1 base from V and 1 base from J, with 7 bases between. CDR1 and CDR2 from the germline V gene are LNHNV and YYDKDF (reference sequence). The CDR3: CATSRVARNTEAFF. The CDR3 DNA reads TGTGCCACCAGCAGAGTAGCTAGGAACACTGAAGCTTTCTTT.

The chain combines TRBV28 with TRBJ1-5; 7 nucleotides agree with TRBD1. V shed 0 bases, J shed 7 bases, and the junction held 9 bases outside the gene matches. Germline CDR1 reads MDHEN; CDR2 reads SYDVKM. The CDR3 sequence is 16 residues long. CDR3 amino acids: CASSLWEGARNQPQHF. CDR3 DNA: TGTGCCAGCAGTTTATGGGAGGGGGCGCGAAACCAGCCCCAGCATTTT.

The CDR3 region is CASRDYNEQFF. CDR3 sequence (DNA): TGTGCCAGCAGGGATTACAATGAGCAGTTCTTC. The rearrangement joins TRBV27 to TRBJ2-1; no definite D call. Germline V gene lookup returns CDR1 MNHEY and CDR2 SMNVEV (reference sequence). V was trimmed by 6 bases and J by 4 bases, leaving 4 bases between them. The CDR3 length is 11 residues.

The chain has TRBV6-2 or TRBV6-3 and TRBJ1-5; D unclear. This CDR3 is 14 amino acids long. Germline V gene sequence: CDR1 MNHEY, CDR2 SVGEGT. Trimming removed 4 bases from V and 11 bases from J, with 18 bases in between. The CDR3 loop is CASSLAVSPWSQHF. The CDR3 DNA reads as TGTGCCAGCAGTTTGGCGGTCTCTCCTTGGTCCCAGCATTTT.

V usage is TRBV6-5 and J usage is TRBJ2-5, with unresolved D. Germline CDR1 reads MNHEY; CDR2 reads SVGAGI. Trimming took off 7 bases at V and 5 bases at J, with 20 bases between the two ends. This CDR3 has 15 amino acids. Here the CDR3 reads CASTPLRPPRETQYF. In DNA, the CDR3 is TGTGCCAGCACTCCCCTCCGGCCTCCTAGGGAGACCCAGTACTTC.

This sequence joins TRBV4-1 and TRBJ1-5; the D is unclear. In germline, CDR1 is MGHRA, CDR2 YSYEKL. The CDR3 sequence is 13 residues long. Trimming took off 0 bases at V and 7 bases at J, with 7 bases between the two ends. The DNA of the CDR3 is TGCGCCAGCAGCCAAGATCCAATACAGCCCCAGCATTTT. It yields the protein CASSQDPIQPQHF.

This chain joins TRBV19 and TRBJ1-1; 7 bases are a match to TRBD1. V shed 6 bases and J 4 bases; nucleotides not matched to a gene: 5. There are 13 residues in the CDR3. Germline V gene sequence: CDR1 LNHDA, CDR2 SQIVND (reference sequence). This CDR3 is CASRGTVLTEAFF. The CDR3 DNA sequence: TGTGCCAGTAGAGGGACAGTACTCACTGAAGCTTTCTTT.

DNA for the CDR3: TGTGCCAGCAGTCTACCCCGACTAGCGGCCGGGGAGCTGTTTTTT. This gives the protein CASSLPRLAAGELFF. This chain uses TRBV6-2 or TRBV6-3 with TRBJ2-2; 9 nucleotides match TRBD2. Unmatched junction bases numbered 7, after V lost 5 bases and J lost 6 bases. Per the germline V gene, CDR1 is MNHEY and CDR2 is SVGEGT. CDR3 length equals 15 residues.

This chain connects TRBV12-3 or TRBV12-4 to TRBJ1-4; D is ambiguous. This CDR3 region has 13 residues. V dropped 5 bases and J dropped 4 bases, with 8 bases sitting between them. CDR3 sequence reads: CASSTGLNEKLFF. DNA of the CDR3: TGTGCCAGCAGTACCGGACTTAATGAAAAACTGTTTTTT.